Listed below are T cell receptor beta chains from one sample, sequenced in a study of beta chain features in type 1 diabetes. TCRdb's copy holds only in-frame clones and misses some; the assay was immunoSEQ multiplex PCR. The sample includes about 700,000 clones, about an eighth of them seen just once. What was sequenced was naive CD4+ T cells from blood. The source is a man younger than 30 with type 1 diabetes. The CDR3 runs from the conserved cysteine through the conserved F or W. Fields, in order: V gene, D gene, J gene, clone size, CDR3 DNA, CDR3 protein. The D gene is left open where the match is weak. The size entry is marked missing in some rows and otherwise reads once, few, many or a size class.

TRBV5-1,.,TRBJ1-1,few,TGCGCCAGCAGCCTTTGGGAGCGGGCCACTGAAGCTTTCTTT,CASSLWERATEAFF
TRBV5-1,.,TRBJ1-2,.,TGCGCCAGCAGCTTCCACATCTCTAACTATGGCTACACCTTC,CASSFHISNYGYTF
TRBV5-1,.,TRBJ2-3,few,TGCGCCAGCAGCCCGGGCACAGATACGCAGTATTTT,CASSPGTDTQYF
TRBV10-3,.,TRBJ1-5,.,TGTGCCATCAGTGAGGACACGGACGGCAATCAGCCCCAGCATTTT,CAISEDTDGNQPQHF
TRBV6-5,.,TRBJ2-1,.,TGTGCCAGCAGTTACTCCGGTCGTGAGCAGTTCTTC,CASSYSGREQFF
TRBV14,.,TRBJ1-2,.,TGTGCCAGCAGCCGCCTGGATCGGGGAATCCGTGGCTACACCTTC,CASSRLDRGIRGYTF
TRBV6-1,TRBD2,TRBJ2-1,few,TGTGCCAGCAGTGAAGGCCTAGCGGTCAATGAGCAGTTCTTC,CASSEGLAVNEQFF
TRBV28,.,TRBJ2-1,few,TGTGCCAGCACGAGGATAAGCTCCTACAATGAGCAGTTCTTC,CASTRISSYNEQFF
TRBV5-1,.,TRBJ2-5,few,TGCGCCAGCAGCCCAGCCCAGAGCACCCAAGAGACCCAGTACTTC,CASSPAQSTQETQYF
TRBV6-1,TRBD2,TRBJ2-3,once,TGTGCCAGCACCCTAGCGGGGGGCCCCACAGATACGCAGTATTTT,CASTLAGGPTDTQYF
TRBV10-3,TRBD1,TRBJ1-6,.,TGTGCCACGGACAGGGGGACGGGATCAAATAATTCACCCCTCCACTTT,CATDRGTGSNNSPLHF
TRBV10-3,.,TRBJ1-5,few,TGTGCCATCAGTGGGGAAGAAAGAGGACTTCAGCCCCAGCATTTT,CAISGEERGLQPQHF
TRBV4-2,.,TRBJ1-2,few,TGTGCCAGCAGCCCAGCTTCGGACAGCGCTAACTATGGCTACACCTTC,CASSPASDSANYGYTF
TRBV7-9,.,TRBJ2-2,.,TGTGCCAGCAGCTTAGACAGGGTCAACACCGGGGAGCTGTTTTTT,CASSLDRVNTGELFF
TRBV5-6,.,TRBJ2-1,many,TGTGCCAGCAGCTTCGACAATGAGCAGTTCTTC,CASSFDNEQFF
TRBV2,.,TRBJ2-7,.,TGTGCCAGCAGTGCCAATGACGGAAACGAGCAGTACTTC,CASSANDGNEQYF
TRBV5-1,.,TRBJ2-1,.,TGCGCCAGCAGCTCCGAGACTCCACCTGGCTCCTACAATGAGCAGTTCTTC,CASSSETPPGSYNEQFF
TRBV10-2,TRBD2,TRBJ2-1,few,TGCGCCAGCAGCGGGAGCCGCGGGGGGTTGGATGAGCAGTTCTTC,CASSGSRGGLDEQFF
TRBV4-1,TRBD1,TRBJ1-4,.,TGCGCCAGCAGCCCCTCGGGACAGAACGGGGAAAAACTGTTTTTT,CASSPSGQNGEKLFF
TRBV7-3,.,TRBJ2-6,.,TGTGCCAGCACCTCACAGGGGGCCAACGTCCTGACTTTC,CASTSQGANVLTF
TRBV6-1,.,TRBJ1-2,.,TGTGCCAGCAGCGGGACACTCACCATGGGCTACACCTTC,CASSGTLTMGYTF
TRBV4-1,.,TRBJ2-1,.,TGCGCCAGCAGCCAAGCTCCAGCTGAGACCTACAATGAGCAGTTCTTC,CASSQAPAETYNEQFF
TRBV13,.,TRBJ1-1,few,TGTGCCAGCAGCGGACCAGGGTTGGGTACTGAAGCTTTCTTT,CASSGPGLGTEAFF
TRBV5-1,.,TRBJ1-4,.,TGCGCCAGCAGGCTCGGAGAGTTGGGAGAAAAACTGTTTTTT,CASRLGELGEKLFF
TRBV7-2,.,TRBJ1-1,.,TGTGCCAGCAGCCATTCTAGGGACCGGCGCGGCACTGAAGCTTTCTTT,CASSHSRDRRGTEAFF
TRBV30,TRBD1,TRBJ2-2,few,TGTGCCTGGTGCAGGGGGAGCACCGGGGAGCTGTTTTTT,CAWCRGSTGELFF
TRBV4-1,.,TRBJ2-7,few,TGCGCCAGCAGCCGCAGGACGGACTCCTACGAGCAGTACTTC,CASSRRTDSYEQYF